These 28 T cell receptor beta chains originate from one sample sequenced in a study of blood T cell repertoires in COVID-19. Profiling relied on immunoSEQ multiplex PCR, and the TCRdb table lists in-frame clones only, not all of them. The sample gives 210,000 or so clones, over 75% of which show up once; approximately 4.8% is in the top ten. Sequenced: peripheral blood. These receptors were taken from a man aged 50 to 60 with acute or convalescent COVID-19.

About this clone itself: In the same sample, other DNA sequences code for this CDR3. CDR3 coding DNA: TGTGCCAGCAGCCTCCAGCGGGGGAACACTGAAGCTTTCTTT. It is translated as CASSLQRGNTEAFF. The chain joins TRBV7-3 to TRBJ1-1, with D unresolved. There are 14 residues in the CDR3. The V end was cut by 5 bases, the J end by 1 base, with 11 bases between. Germline CDR1 is SGHTA and CDR2 is FQGTGA.

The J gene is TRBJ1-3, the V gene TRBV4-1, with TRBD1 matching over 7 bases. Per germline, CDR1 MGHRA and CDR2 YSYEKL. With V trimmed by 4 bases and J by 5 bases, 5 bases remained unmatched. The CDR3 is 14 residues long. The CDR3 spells CASSPDRVRNTIYF. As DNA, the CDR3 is TGCGCCAGCAGCCCCGACAGGGTAAGAAACACCATATATTTT.

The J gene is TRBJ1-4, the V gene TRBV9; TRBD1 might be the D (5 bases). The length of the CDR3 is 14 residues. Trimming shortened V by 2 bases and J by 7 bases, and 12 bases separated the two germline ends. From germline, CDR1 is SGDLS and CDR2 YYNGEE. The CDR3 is CASSVGQGGEKLFF. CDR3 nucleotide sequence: TGTGCCAGCAGCGTGGGGCAGGGCGGTGAAAAACTGTTTTTT.

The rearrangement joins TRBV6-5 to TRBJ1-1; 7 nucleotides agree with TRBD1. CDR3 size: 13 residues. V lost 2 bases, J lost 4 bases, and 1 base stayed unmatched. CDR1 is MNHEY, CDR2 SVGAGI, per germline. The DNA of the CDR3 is TGTGCCAGCAGTTACCCAGGGGGCACTGAAGCTTTCTTT. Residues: CASSYPGGTEAFF.

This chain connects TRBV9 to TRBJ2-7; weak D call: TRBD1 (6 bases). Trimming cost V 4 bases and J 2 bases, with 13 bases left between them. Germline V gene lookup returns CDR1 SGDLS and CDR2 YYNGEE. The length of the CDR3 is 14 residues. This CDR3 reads CASSPGHLTYEQYF. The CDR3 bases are TGTGCCAGCAGCCCGGGACACCTCACCTACGAGCAGTACTTC.

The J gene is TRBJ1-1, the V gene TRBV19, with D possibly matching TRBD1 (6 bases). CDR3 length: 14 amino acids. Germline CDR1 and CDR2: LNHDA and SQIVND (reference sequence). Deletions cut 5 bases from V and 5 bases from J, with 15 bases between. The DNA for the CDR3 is TGTGCCAGTAGTGCACAGGGAGTGGGAACTGAAGCTTTCTTT. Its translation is CASSAQGVGTEAFF.

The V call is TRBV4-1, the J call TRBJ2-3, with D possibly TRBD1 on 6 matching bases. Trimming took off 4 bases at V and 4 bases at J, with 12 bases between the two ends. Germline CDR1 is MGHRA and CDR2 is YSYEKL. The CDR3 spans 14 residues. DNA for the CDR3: TGCGCCAGCAGCCCGAGACAGGAGGCAGATACGCAGTATTTT. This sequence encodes CASSPRQEADTQYF.

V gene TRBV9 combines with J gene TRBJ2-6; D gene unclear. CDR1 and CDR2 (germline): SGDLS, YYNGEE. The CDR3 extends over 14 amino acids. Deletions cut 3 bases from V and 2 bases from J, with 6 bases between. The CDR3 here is CASSATTGANVLTF. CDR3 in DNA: TGTGCCAGCAGCGCCACAACTGGGGCCAACGTCCTGACTTTC.

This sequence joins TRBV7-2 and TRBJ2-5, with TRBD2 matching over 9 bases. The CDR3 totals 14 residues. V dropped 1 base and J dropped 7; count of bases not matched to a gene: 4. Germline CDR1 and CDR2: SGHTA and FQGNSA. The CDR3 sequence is CASSLGGGGGTQYF. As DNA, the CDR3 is TGTGCCAGCAGCTTAGGTGGCGGGGGGGGGACCCAGTACTTC.

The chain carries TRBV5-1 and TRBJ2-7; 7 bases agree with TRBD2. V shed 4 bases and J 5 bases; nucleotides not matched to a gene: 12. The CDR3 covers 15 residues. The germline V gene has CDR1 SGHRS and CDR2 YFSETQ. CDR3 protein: CASSLGAGGTDEQYF. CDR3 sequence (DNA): TGCGCCAGCAGCCTCGGAGCCGGGGGGACCGACGAGCAGTACTTC.

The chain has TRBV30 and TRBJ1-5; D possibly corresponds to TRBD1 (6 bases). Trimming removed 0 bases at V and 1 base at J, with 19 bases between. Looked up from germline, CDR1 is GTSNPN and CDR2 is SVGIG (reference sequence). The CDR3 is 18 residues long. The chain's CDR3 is CAWSVRGRGLASNQPQHF. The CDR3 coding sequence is TGTGCCTGGAGTGTACGAGGCAGGGGATTAGCGAGCAATCAGCCCCAGCATTTT.

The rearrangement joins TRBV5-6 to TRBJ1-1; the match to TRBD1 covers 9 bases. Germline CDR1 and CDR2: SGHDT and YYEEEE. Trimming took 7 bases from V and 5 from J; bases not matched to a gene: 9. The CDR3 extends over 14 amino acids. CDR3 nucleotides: TGTGCCAGCGGACAGGGGAGAATGAGAACTGAAGCTTTCTTT. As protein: CASGQGRMRTEAFF.

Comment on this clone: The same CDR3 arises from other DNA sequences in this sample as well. CDR3 loop: CASSSRYGYTF. The CDR3 DNA is TGTGCCAGCAGTTCCCGCTATGGCTACACCTTC. The chain has TRBV28 and TRBJ1-2; D unresolved. Germline V gene data show CDR1 as MDHEN and CDR2 as SYDVKM. V was clipped by 4 bases and J by 4 bases, with 4 bases between them. The CDR3 spans 11 residues.

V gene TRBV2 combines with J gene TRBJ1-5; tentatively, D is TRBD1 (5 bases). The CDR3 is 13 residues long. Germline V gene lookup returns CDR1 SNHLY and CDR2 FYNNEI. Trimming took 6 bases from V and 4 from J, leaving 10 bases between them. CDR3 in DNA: TGTGCCAGCAGGGGGGGAGGGAATCAGCCCCAGCATTTT. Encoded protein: CASRGGGNQPQHF.

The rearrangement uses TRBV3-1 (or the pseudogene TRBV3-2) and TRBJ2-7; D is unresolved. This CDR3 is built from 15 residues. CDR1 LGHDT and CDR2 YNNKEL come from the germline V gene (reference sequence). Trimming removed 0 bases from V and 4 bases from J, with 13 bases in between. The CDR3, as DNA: TGTGCCAGCAGCCAAGAGGCAGCGCGTCGGTACGAGCAGTACTTC. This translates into CASSQEAARRYEQYF.

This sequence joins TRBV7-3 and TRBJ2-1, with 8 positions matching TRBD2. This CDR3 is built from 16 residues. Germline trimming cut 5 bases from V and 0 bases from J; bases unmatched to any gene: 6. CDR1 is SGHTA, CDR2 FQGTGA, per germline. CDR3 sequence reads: CASSPGGGSSYNEQFF. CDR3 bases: TGTGCCAGCAGCCCCGGGGGGGGGAGCTCCTACAATGAGCAGTTCTTC.

The CDR3 DNA sequence: TGCAGTGCTAGTCGTACGCGGGGGAGTACAGATACGCAGTATTTT. This codes for CSASRTRGSTDTQYF. V usage is TRBV20-1 and J usage is TRBJ2-3; 7 positions agree with TRBD2. V gave up 3 bases and J gave up 3 bases; unmatched junction bases: 9. The CDR3 totals 15 residues. Germline CDR1 and CDR2: DFQATT and SNEGSKA (reference sequence).

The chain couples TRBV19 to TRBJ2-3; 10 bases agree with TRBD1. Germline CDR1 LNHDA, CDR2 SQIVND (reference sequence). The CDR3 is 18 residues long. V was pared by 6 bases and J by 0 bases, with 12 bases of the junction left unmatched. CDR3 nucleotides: TGTGCCAGTAGCACAAGGACAGGGGGGGCCCTTAGCACAGATACGCAGTATTTT. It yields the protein CASSTRTGGALSTDTQYF.

The CDR3 bases are TGTGCCAGTAGTAGGCTAGCGGGGAGGCGTAATGAGCAGTTCTTC. Encoded protein: CASSRLAGRRNEQFF. This chain links TRBV19 with TRBJ2-1; 9 nucleotides line up with TRBD2. The CDR3 length is 15 residues. The J segment lost 7 bases and the V segment lost 4 bases, leaving 8 bases of the junction unmatched. The germline gives CDR1 LNHDA, CDR2 SQIVND (reference sequence).

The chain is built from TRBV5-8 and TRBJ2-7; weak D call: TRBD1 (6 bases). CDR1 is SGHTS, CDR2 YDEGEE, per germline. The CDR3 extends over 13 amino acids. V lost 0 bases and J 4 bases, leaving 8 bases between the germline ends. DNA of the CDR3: TGTGCCAGCAGCTTGGTCAGGGGTTACGAGCAGTACTTC. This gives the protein CASSLVRGYEQYF. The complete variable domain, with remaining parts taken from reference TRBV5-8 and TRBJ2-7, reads EAGVTQSPTHLIKTRGQQATLRCSPISGHTSVYWYQQALGLGLQFLLWYDEGEERNRGNFPPRFSGRQFPNYSSELNVNALELEDSALYLCASSLVRGYEQYFGPGTRLTVT.

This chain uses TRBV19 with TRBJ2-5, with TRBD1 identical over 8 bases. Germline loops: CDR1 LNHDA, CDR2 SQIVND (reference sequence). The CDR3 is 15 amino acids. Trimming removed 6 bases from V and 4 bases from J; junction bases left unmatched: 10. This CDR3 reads CASSPGQGVGETQYF. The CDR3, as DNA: TGTGCCAGTAGCCCAGGACAGGGTGTGGGAGAGACCCAGTACTTC.

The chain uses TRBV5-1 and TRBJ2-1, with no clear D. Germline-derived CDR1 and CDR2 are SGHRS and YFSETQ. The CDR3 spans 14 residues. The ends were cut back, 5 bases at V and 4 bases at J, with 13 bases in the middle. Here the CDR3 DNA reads TGCGCCAGCAGGGTCCAAGAACAATACAATGAGCAGTTCTTC. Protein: CASRVQEQYNEQFF.

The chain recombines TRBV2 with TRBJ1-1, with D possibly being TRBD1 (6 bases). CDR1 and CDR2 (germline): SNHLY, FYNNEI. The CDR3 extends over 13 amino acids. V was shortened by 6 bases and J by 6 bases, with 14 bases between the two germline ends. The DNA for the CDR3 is TGTGCCAGCAGATCCGATGAGGGGGCTGAAGCTTTCTTT. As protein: CASRSDEGAEAFF. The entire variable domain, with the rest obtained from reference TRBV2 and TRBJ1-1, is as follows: EPEVTQTPSHQVTQMGQEVILRCVPISNHLYFYWYRQILGQKVEFLVSFYNNEISEKSEIFDDQFSVERPDGSNFTLKIRSTKLEDSAMYFCASRSDEGAEAFFGQGTRLTVV.

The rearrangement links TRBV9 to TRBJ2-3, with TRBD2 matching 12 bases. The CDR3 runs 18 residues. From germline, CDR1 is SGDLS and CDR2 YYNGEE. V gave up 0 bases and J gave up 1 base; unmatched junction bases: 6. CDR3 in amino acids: CASSVASGGASGTDTQYF. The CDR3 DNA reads TGTGCCAGCAGCGTAGCTAGCGGGGGGGCCTCAGGCACAGATACGCAGTATTTT. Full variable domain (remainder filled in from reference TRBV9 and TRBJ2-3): DSGVTQTPKHLITATGQRVTLRCSPRSGDLSVYWYQQSLDQGLQFLIQYYNGEERAKGNILERFSAQQFPDLHSELNLSSLELGDSALYFCASSVASGGASGTDTQYFGPGTRLTVL.

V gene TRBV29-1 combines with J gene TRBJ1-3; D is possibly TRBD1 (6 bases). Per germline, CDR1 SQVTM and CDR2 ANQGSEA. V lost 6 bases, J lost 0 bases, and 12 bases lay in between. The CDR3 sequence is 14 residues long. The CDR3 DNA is TGCAGCGTGGTTGACAGGAGCTCTGGAAACACCATATATTTT. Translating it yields CSVVDRSSGNTIYF.

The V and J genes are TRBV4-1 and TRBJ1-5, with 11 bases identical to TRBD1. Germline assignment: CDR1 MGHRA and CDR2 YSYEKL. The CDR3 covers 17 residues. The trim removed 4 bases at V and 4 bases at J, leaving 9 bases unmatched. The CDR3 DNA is TGCGCCAGCAGCCTCGGGACAGGGGGTTATGGGAATCAGCCCCAGCATTTT. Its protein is CASSLGTGGYGNQPQHF.

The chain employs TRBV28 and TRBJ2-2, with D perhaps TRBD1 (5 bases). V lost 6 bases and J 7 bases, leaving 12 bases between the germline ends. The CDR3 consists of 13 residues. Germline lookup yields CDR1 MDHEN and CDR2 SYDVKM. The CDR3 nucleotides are TGTGCCAGCAGGCTCAGGGTACTCGGGGAGCTGTTTTTT. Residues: CASRLRVLGELFF. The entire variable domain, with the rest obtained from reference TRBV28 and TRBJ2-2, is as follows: DVKVTQSSRYLVKRTGEKVFLECVQDMDHENMFWYRQDPGLGLRLIYFSYDVKMKEKGDIPEGYSVSREKKERFSLILESASTNQTSMYLCASRLRVLGELFFGEGSRLTVL.

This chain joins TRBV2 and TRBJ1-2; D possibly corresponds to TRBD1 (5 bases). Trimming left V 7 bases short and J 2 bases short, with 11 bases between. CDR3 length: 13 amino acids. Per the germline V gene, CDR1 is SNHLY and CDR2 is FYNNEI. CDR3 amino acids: CASTVRVNYGYTF. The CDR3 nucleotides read TGTGCCAGCACAGTCAGGGTAAACTATGGCTACACCTTC.